This TCR beta chain was sequenced in a study of cytomegalovirus exposure and HLA in healthy donors. Study-wide points: Generally TCR sequences proved uncommon, though certain public TCRs appeared in numerous donors. One cluster of highly shared sequence variants probably arose as a sequencing artifact.

In the PCR, 60 Vbeta and 13 Jbeta primers were used. This table comes from immunoSEQ multiplex PCR, and its TCRdb copy is limited to in-frame clones, with some not included. This sample carries about 170,000 clones, approximately 80% of them seen once, and the ten largest clones take about 4.4%. The CDR3 has 15 residues. Trimming pared 2 bases from V and 1 base from J, leaving 11 bases between. Germline V gene lookup returns CDR1 SEHNR and CDR2 FQNEAQ (reference sequence). With regard to this clone: The target antigen is unknown.

The chain joins TRBV7-9 to TRBJ2-5; D gene uncertain. This receptor was taken from a woman aged 45-59 years in good health and CMV-seropositive. The sample was PBMCs. The CDR3 is CASSLPSARQETQYF. CDR3 coding DNA: TGTGCCAGCAGCTTACCCTCCGCGCGCCAAGAGACCCAGTACTTC.